This T cell receptor beta chain appears in the sequencing data of a study of control samples from healthy donors and cancer patients (dated by TCRdb to 2018 to 2020). Library preparation employed the immunoSEQ multiplex PCR assay. TCRdb holds this immuneACCESS table with in-frame rearrangements only. Some clones are missing; in checked studies, unresolved V genes explain under half, and the rest has no known cause. The sample contains tens of thousands of clones, approximately 84% of them found a single time. Of the sample, 30% to 40% is held by the ten largest clones. Turning to this clone: This clone's antigen is unknown. Base quality data are lacking; no much larger clone is found one base away.

From the cysteine through the phenylalanine, the CDR3 covers 17 amino acids. Only the CDR3 portion is preserved as DNA: 51 bases, with reading frame beginning at the first base. CDR1 LNHNV and CDR2 YYDKDF were looked up in the germline V gene (reference sequence). Trimmed from V: 3 bases; trimmed from J: 2 bases; junction bases lacking a gene match: 12. The chain is assembled from TRBV15 and TRBJ1-2; 7 central bases correspond to TRBD1. Sequenced sample: PBMCs. This sequence originates from a man between 65 and 79 years old with lung cancer. The CDR3 reads as follows: CATSRLLLRDRNYGYTF. The DNA sequence is TGTGCCACCAGCAGGTTGTTACTCCGGGACAGAAACTATGGCTACACCTTC.